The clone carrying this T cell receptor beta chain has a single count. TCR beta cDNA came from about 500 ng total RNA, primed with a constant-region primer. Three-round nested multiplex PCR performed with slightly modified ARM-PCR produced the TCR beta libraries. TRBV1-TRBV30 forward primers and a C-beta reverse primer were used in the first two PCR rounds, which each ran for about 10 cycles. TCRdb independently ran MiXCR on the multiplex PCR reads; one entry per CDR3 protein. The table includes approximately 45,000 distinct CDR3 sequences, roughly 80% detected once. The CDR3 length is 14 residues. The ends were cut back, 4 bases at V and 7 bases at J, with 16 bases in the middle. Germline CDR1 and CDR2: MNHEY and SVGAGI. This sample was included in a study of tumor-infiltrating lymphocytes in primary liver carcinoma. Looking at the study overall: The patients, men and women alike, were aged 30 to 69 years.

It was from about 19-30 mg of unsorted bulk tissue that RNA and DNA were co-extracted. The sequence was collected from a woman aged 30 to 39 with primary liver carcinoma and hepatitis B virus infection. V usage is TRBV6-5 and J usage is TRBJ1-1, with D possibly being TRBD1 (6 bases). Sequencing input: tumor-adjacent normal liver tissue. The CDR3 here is CASSSTTGGIEAFF. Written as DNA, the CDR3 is TGTGCCAGCAGTTCCACGACAGGAGGCATTGAAGCTTTCTTT.